These 20 T cell receptor beta chains were sequenced from one sample in a study of OX40 agonist ivuxolimab in advanced cancers. Profiled with immunoSEQ multiplex PCR; TCRdb holds only in-frame clones, not every one. Among some 57,000 clones listed, nearly 85% were seen once. Sample: CD4+ or CD8+ T cells sorted from blood, taken in a trial of the OX40 agonist ivuxolimab. These receptor sequences come from an adult with an advanced solid tumor such as melanoma, head and neck, liver or kidney cancer.

The chain recombines TRBV5-1 with TRBJ1-2; D is unclear. Looked up from germline, CDR1 is SGHRS and CDR2 is YFSETQ. Trimming removed 4 bases at V and 4 bases at J, with 14 bases between. This CDR3 has 14 amino acids. The CDR3 reads CASSPPRTLYGYTF. CDR3 DNA: TGCGCCAGCAGCCCTCCGCGGACCCTCTATGGCTACACCTTC.

This chain joins TRBV6-5 and TRBJ1-5, with D maybe TRBD1 (6 bases). The CDR3 spans 14 residues. The V end was cut by 4 bases, the J end by 3 bases, with 10 bases between. The germline V gene encodes CDR1 MNHEY and CDR2 SVGAGI. CDR3 loop: CASSSPGDNQPQHF. CDR3 bases: TGTGCCAGCAGTTCCCCAGGGGACAATCAGCCCCAGCATTTT.

This chain joins TRBV28 and TRBJ1-5; a possible D gene is TRBD1 (6 bases). This CDR3 is built from 14 residues. The germline gives CDR1 MDHEN, CDR2 SYDVKM. V gave up 6 bases and J gave up 6 bases, with 15 bases separating them. The CDR3 protein is CASRRTGWPQPQHF. CDR3 nucleotide sequence: TGTGCCAGCAGGAGAACAGGGTGGCCTCAGCCCCAGCATTTT.

The V gene is TRBV5-6, the J gene TRBJ2-1, with 9 bases identical to TRBD2. This CDR3 comprises 15 residues. Trimming cost V 2 bases and J 3 bases; bases outside gene matches: 3. Germline V gives CDR1 SGHDT, CDR2 YYEEEE. In nucleotides, the CDR3 is TGTGCCAGCAGCTTCGGCGGGGGGGACTACAATGAGCAGTTCTTC. The encoded protein is CASSFGGGDYNEQFF.

This chain joins TRBV30 and TRBJ2-3, with 12 positions matching TRBD1. J gave up 6 bases and V 2 bases, and 6 bases lay outside the gene matches. CDR1 and CDR2 (germline): GTSNPN, SVGIG (reference sequence). The CDR3 is 15 residues long. The CDR3 loop is CAWSPGQGARDTQYF. CDR3 DNA: TGTGCCTGGAGTCCGGGACAGGGGGCTCGGGATACGCAGTATTTT.

This chain connects TRBV5-1 to TRBJ1-2; TRBD1 is a possible D gene (6 bases). In germline, CDR1 is SGHRS, CDR2 YFSETQ. With 4 bases removed from V and 2 bases from J, the gap between germline ends came to 9 bases. The CDR3 totals 13 residues. The CDR3 DNA sequence: TGCGCCAGCAGCCGGGACACGAACTATGGCTACACCTTC. It specifies CASSRDTNYGYTF.

The V call is TRBV9, the J call TRBJ2-5, with TRBD1 identical over 7 bases. With 3 bases clipped from V and 2 bases from J, the junction kept 13 bases outside the gene matches. This CDR3 spans 17 amino acids. The germline V gene encodes CDR1 SGDLS and CDR2 YYNGEE. CDR3 protein: CASSADTGTETQETQYF. For the CDR3, the DNA is TGTGCCAGCAGCGCCGATACCGGGACAGAGACTCAAGAGACCCAGTACTTC.

This sequence joins TRBV6-5 and TRBJ2-1; 9 bases line up with TRBD1. CDR1 and CDR2 (germline): MNHEY, SVGAGI. With V trimmed by 4 bases and J by 7 bases, 11 bases remained unmatched. The CDR3 runs 16 residues. DNA of the CDR3: TGTGCCAGCAGTTCACAGCGGACAGGGGCAGTTAATGAGCAGTTCTTC. Protein: CASSSQRTGAVNEQFF.

The chain joins TRBV6-4 to TRBJ2-5; 11 nucleotides match TRBD2. V shed 10 bases, J shed 4 bases, and the junction held 11 bases outside the gene matches. The germline V gene has CDR1 MRHNA and CDR2 SNTAGT. This CDR3 region has 15 residues. The CDR3 is CATIIAGGVGETQYF. The CDR3 nucleotides are TGTGCCACCATCATAGCGGGGGGGGTCGGAGAGACCCAGTACTTC.

This chain joins TRBV5-1 and TRBJ2-3; 7 nucleotides match TRBD2. Germline assignment: CDR1 SGHRS and CDR2 YFSETQ. CDR3 size: 15 residues. V gave up 2 bases and J gave up 1 base; unmatched junction bases: 4. The CDR3 is CASSFGSGGTDTQYF. The CDR3, as DNA: TGCGCCAGCAGCTTCGGCAGCGGGGGCACAGATACGCAGTATTTT.

This rearrangement joins TRBV7-9 to TRBJ1-4; 8 bases are shared with TRBD1. This CDR3 is built from 14 residues. Germline CDR1 and CDR2: SEHNR and FQNEAQ (reference sequence). V gave up 7 bases and J gave up 8 bases; unmatched junction bases: 9. CDR3 amino acids: CASTRQGMIEKLFF. DNA for the CDR3: TGTGCCAGCACCCGACAGGGGATGATCGAAAAACTGTTTTTT. The full variable domain, its missing parts supplied by reference TRBV7-9 and TRBJ1-4, is DTGVSQNPRHKITKRGQNVTFRCDPISEHNRLYWYRQTLGQGPEFLTYFQNEAQLEKSRLLSDRFSAERPKGSFSTLEIQRTEQGDSAMYLCASTRQGMIEKLFFGSGTQLSVL.

This clone was seen just once. The V call is TRBV28, the J call TRBJ1-3; no clear D gene. The length of the CDR3 is 11 residues. From germline, CDR1 is MDHEN and CDR2 SYDVKM. Trimming shortened V by 2 bases and J by 9 bases, and 5 bases separated the two germline ends. The CDR3 protein is CASSLSPTIYF. CDR3 nucleotide sequence: TGTGCCAGCAGTTTAAGTCCCACCATATATTTT.

This chain joins TRBV19 and TRBJ2-3; 13 bases match TRBD2. The CDR3 extends over 16 amino acids. Germline CDR1 LNHDA, CDR2 SQIVND (reference sequence). Trimming cost V 4 bases and J 0 bases; bases outside gene matches: 1. CDR3 residues: CASSRGLAGSTDTQYF. In nucleotides, the CDR3 is TGTGCCAGTAGTAGGGGACTAGCGGGGAGCACAGATACGCAGTATTTT.

The V call is TRBV5-4, the J call TRBJ2-7; 9 positions agree with TRBD2. The V gene's germline CDR1 is SGHNT and CDR2 YYREEE (reference sequence). CDR3 length equals 14 residues. The V gene end was trimmed by 2 bases and the J gene end by 1 base; junction bases not matched to a gene: 1. The DNA of the CDR3 is TGTGCCAGCAGCTTAAGCGGGGGGTCCTACGAGCAGTACTTC. This sequence encodes CASSLSGGSYEQYF.

The chain couples TRBV6-1 to TRBJ2-2; TRBD2 matches 7 bases. Trimming took 2 bases from V and 8 from J; bases not matched to a gene: 11. CDR1 is MNHNS and CDR2 is SASEGT in the germline V gene. The CDR3 has 16 residues. The CDR3 region has the DNA TGTGCCAGCAGTGAATATCGTACGGGGGGTTTAGGGGAGCTGTTTTTT. This sequence encodes CASSEYRTGGLGELFF.

J is TRBJ2-6 and V is TRBV16; D call uncertain. Germline CDR1 is KGHSY and CDR2 is FQNENV. The germline V and J ends were trimmed by 1 base and 2 bases, with 6 bases remaining between them. The CDR3 is 15 amino acids. The CDR3 region has the DNA TGTGCCAGCAGCCAATTAGAAGCTGGGGCCAACGTCCTGACTTTC. This gives the protein CASSQLEAGANVLTF. Based on the CDR3 plus reference TRBV16 and TRBJ2-6, the full variable domain is GEEVAQTPKHLVRGEGQKAKLYCAPIKGHSYVFWYQQVLKNEFKFLISFQNENVFDETGMPKERFSAKCLPNSPCSLEIQATKLEDSAVYFCASSQLEAGANVLTFGAGSRLTVL.

V and J are TRBV5-4 and TRBJ1-6; no reliable D call. Germline CDR1 and CDR2: SGHNT and YYREEE (reference sequence). The CDR3 runs to 13 residues. The germline V and J ends were trimmed by 2 bases and 10 bases, with 10 bases remaining between them. DNA of the CDR3: TGTGCCAGCAGCTTAAGGGTTAACTCACCCCTCCACTTT. Its protein is CASSLRVNSPLHF. Looking up the rest from reference TRBV5-4 and TRBJ1-6 gives the full variable domain: ETGVTQSPTHLIKTRGQQVTLRCSSQSGHNTVSWYQQALGQGPQFIFQYYREEENGRGNFPPRFSGLQFPNYSSELNVNALELDDSALYLCASSLRVNSPLHFGNGTRLTVT.

The chain joins TRBV9 to TRBJ1-1; D unclear. Looked up from germline, CDR1 is SGDLS and CDR2 is YYNGEE. The V end was cut by 2 bases, the J end by 1 base, with 9 bases between. The CDR3 has 14 residues. The CDR3 reads CASSVNAENTEAFF. CDR3 nucleotides: TGTGCCAGCAGCGTCAACGCGGAGAACACTGAAGCTTTCTTT. The complete variable domain, with remaining parts taken from reference TRBV9 and TRBJ1-1, reads DSGVTQTPKHLITATGQRVTLRCSPRSGDLSVYWYQQSLDQGLQFLIQYYNGEERAKGNILERFSAQQFPDLHSELNLSSLELGDSALYFCASSVNAENTEAFFGQGTRLTVV.

This clone has a single count. The genes are TRBV7-9 and TRBJ1-2, with a weak D call TRBD1 (5 bases). Germline V gene lookup returns CDR1 SEHNR and CDR2 FQNEAQ (reference sequence). V lost 5 bases, J lost 2 bases, and 24 bases lay in between. The CDR3 length is 18 residues. CDR3 nucleotides: TGTGCCAGCAGCCCAAGCCCGCACGACAGCTCAGGGAACTATGGCTACACCTTC. Translation: CASSPSPHDSSGNYGYTF.

This clone has more than one count but fewer than ten. This sequence joins TRBV7-9 and TRBJ2-2; 8 bases agree with TRBD1. V trimming: 4 bases; J trimming: 7 bases; junction bases outside the gene matches: 8. The CDR3 is 15 amino acids. Per germline, CDR1 SEHNR and CDR2 FQNEAQ (reference sequence). This chain's CDR3 is CASSSQGAQDGELFF. The CDR3 DNA sequence: TGTGCCAGCAGCTCTCAGGGGGCGCAGGACGGGGAGCTGTTTTTT.